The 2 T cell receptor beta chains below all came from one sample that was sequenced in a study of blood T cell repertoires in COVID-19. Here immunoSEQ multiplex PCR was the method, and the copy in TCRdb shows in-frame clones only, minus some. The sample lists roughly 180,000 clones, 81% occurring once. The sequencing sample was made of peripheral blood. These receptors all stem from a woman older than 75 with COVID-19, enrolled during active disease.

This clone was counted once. The DNA for the CDR3 is TGTGCCAGCAGCGTAGGGGGGGGAATCGAAAACATTCAGTACTTC. It yields the protein CASSVGGGIENIQYF. The chain has TRBV2 and TRBJ2-4; D perhaps matches TRBD2 (7 bases). V dropped 6 bases and J dropped 5 bases, with 17 bases sitting between them. Per germline, CDR1 SNHLY and CDR2 FYNNEI. The CDR3 consists of 15 residues. Combining the CDR3 with reference TRBV2 and TRBJ2-4 gives the whole variable domain EPEVTQTPSHQVTQMGQEVILRCVPISNHLYFYWYRQILGQKVEFLVSFYNNEISEKSEIFDDQFSVERPDGSNFTLKIRSTKLEDSAMYFCASSVGGGIENIQYFGAGTRLSVL.

CDR3 residues: CASSGLAGGFGSYNEQFF. The CDR3 DNA is TGTGCCAGCAGCGGACTAGCGGGAGGGTTTGGGAGTTACAATGAGCAGTTCTTC. The rearrangement joins TRBV2 to TRBJ2-1; TRBD2 matches 15 bases. The CDR3 consists of 18 residues. Losses at the gene ends were 6 bases for V and 4 bases for J; bases not matched to a gene: 10. Germline-derived CDR1 and CDR2 are SNHLY and FYNNEI.